Reported below is one T cell receptor (beta chain). It is likely a read error: a sequence one base away is far more abundant. Other DNA sequences of this sample code for an identical CDR3. This entry belongs to a study of shared clonotypes between healthy human individuals. Deep-level assay runs were performed. Unsorted PBMC DNA went through sequencing on ten immunoSEQ deep assay plates. The protocol was immunoSEQ multiplex PCR, while the TCRdb copy is restricted to in-frame clones and leaves out a portion. The sample records hundreds of thousands of clones, roughly 79% being singletons. This CDR3 region has 15 residues. The germline CDR1 and CDR2 sequences are MNHNS and SASEGT. V dropped 6 bases and J dropped 2 bases, with 14 bases sitting between them.

This TCR was recovered from a woman aged 35 to 49 in good health. Some clones in this sample may be carry-over from other donors' samples. The sequenced sample consisted of PBMCs. V is TRBV6-1 and J is TRBJ1-5; TRBD1 might be the D (5 bases). The CDR3 sequence is CASSLGQVGNQPQHF. The CDR3 coding sequence is TGTGCCAGCAGCCTAGGACAAGTCGGCAATCAGCCCCAGCATTTT.